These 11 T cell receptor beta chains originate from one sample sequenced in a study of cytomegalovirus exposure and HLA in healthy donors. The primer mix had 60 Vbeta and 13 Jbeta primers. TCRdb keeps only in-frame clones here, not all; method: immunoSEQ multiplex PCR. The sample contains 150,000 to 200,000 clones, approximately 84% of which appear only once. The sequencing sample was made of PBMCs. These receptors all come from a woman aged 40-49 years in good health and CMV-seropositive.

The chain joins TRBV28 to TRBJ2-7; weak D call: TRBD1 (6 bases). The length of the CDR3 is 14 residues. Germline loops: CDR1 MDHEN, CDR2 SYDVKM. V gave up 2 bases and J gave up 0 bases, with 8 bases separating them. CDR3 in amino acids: CASSLGGASYEQYF. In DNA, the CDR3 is TGTGCCAGCAGTTTAGGGGGCGCCTCCTACGAGCAGTACTTC.

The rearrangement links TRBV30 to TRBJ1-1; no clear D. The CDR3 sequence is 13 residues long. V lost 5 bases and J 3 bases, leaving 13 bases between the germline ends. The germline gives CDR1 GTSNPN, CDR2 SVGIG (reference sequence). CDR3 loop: CAWFLVWDTEAFF. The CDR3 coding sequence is TGTGCCTGGTTCCTAGTTTGGGACACTGAAGCTTTCTTT.

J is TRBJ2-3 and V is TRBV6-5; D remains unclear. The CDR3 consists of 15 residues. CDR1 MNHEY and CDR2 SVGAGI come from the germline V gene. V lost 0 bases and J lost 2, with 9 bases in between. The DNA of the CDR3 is TGTGCCAGCAGTTACTCGGTGGCGGCCACAGATACGCAGTATTTT. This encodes CASSYSVAATDTQYF.

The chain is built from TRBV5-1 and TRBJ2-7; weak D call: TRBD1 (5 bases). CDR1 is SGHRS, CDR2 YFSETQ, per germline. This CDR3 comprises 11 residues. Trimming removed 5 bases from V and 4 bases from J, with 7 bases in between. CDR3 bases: TGCGCCAGCAGTGACAGTTACGAGCAGTACTTC. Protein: CASSDSYEQYF.

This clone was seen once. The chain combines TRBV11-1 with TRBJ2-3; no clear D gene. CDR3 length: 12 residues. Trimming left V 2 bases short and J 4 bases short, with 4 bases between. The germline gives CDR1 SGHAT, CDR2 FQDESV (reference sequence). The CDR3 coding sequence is TGTGCCAGCAGCTTAATCTCAGATACGCAGTATTTT. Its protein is CASSLISDTQYF.

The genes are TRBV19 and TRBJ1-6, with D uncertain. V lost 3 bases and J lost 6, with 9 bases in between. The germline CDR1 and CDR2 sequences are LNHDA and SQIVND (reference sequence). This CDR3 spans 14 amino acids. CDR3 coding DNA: TGTGCCAGTAGTATTGGCACCTTTAATTCACCCCTCCACTTT. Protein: CASSIGTFNSPLHF. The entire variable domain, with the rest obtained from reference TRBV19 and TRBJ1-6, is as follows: DGGITQSPKYLFRKEGQNVTLSCEQNLNHDAMYWYRQDPGQGLRLIYYSQIVNDFQKGDIAEGYSVSREKKESFPLTVTSAQKNPTAFYLCASSIGTFNSPLHFGNGTRLTVT.

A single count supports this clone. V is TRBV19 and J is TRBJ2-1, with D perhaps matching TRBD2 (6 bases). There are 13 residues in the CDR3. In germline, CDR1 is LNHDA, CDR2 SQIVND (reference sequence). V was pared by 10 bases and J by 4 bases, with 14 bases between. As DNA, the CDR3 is TGTGCCACTAGCGAGGGAATTTACAATGAGCAGTTCTTC. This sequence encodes CATSEGIYNEQFF.

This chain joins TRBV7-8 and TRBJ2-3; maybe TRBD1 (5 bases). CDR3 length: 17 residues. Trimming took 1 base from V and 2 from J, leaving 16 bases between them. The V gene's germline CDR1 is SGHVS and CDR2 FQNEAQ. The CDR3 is CASSLGGLGHPTDTQYF. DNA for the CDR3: TGTGCCAGCAGCTTAGGGGGCTTGGGGCACCCCACAGATACGCAGTATTTT.

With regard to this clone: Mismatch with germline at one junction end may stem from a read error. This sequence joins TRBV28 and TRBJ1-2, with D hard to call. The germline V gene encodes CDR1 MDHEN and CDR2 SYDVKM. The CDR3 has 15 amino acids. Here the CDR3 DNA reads TGTGCCAGCAGTTACCCGTTGGGGAGTTACTATGGCTATACCTTC. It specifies CASSYPLGSYYGYTF.

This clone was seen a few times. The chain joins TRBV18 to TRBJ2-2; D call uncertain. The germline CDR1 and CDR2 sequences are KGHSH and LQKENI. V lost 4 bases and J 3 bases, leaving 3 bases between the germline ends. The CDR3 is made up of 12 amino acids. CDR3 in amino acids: CASSRDTGELFF. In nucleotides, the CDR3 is TGTGCCAGCTCACGCGACACCGGGGAGCTGTTTTTT.

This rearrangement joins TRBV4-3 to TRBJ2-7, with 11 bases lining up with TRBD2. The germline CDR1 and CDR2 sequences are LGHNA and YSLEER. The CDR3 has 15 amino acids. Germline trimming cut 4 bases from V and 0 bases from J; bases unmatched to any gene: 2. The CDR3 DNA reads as TGCGCCAGCAGCCGAGGGACTAGCGGCTCCTACGAGCAGTACTTC. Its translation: CASSRGTSGSYEQYF.